This T cell receptor (beta chain) was found in a study of T-cell reconstitution after alpha-beta-depleted transplantation in children. Findings of the study overall: T-cell numbers and diversity, one year after transplant, stemmed largely from T cells that were newly produced. Approximately two months post-transplant, alpha-beta T cells reportedly originated from several hundred expanded graft clones.

A TCRbeta library incorporating unique molecular identifiers was prepared. TCRdb called the PCR reads again in MiXCR, with one record for every CDR3 protein. The table records 200,000 to 250,000 distinct CDR3 sequences, roughly a tenth of them present only once. Many counts were recorded for this clonotype. Its antigen remains unidentified. V lost 1 base, J lost 4 bases, and 3 bases stayed unmatched. The CDR3 is 15 amino acids. Germline V lookup: CDR1 SGHAT, CDR2 FQNNGV. This specimen consisted of PBMCs, obtained before TCRalphabeta/CD19-depleted stem cell transplant. The sequence was collected from a child under two years old with acute myeloid leukemia, due to receive a stem cell transplant. V gene TRBV11-2 combines with J gene TRBJ2-5; 10 bases fit TRBD1. The CDR3 loop is CASSLGTGGGETQYF. DNA for the CDR3: TGTGCCAGCAGCTTAGGGACAGGGGGGGGAGAGACCCAGTACTTC.